This T cell receptor beta chain was observed in a study of T cell responses to AZD1222 COVID-19 vaccine. General study findings and limits: Reports say nearly half of spike-specific TCRs go after unmutated variant regions.

Produced via immunoSEQ multiplex PCR; TCRdb's table is partial and in-frame only. The repertoire includes approximately 200,000 clones, approximately 93% of them detected once, and nearly 3.5% sits in the top ten. The analysis combined second doses at about 4 or about 12 weeks. Notes on this clone: As yet, its antigen is unknown.

The specimen was peripheral blood, collected 28 days after the second AZD1222 dose. The clonotype originates from an adult who received the AZD1222 COVID-19 vaccine.

CDR3 amino acids: CASSLPSGGGVTDTQYF. The DNA of the CDR3 is TGTGCCAGCAGCTTGCCCAGCGGGGGAGGGGTTACAGATACGCAGTATTTT. V gene TRBV5-4 combines with J gene TRBJ2-3; 8 bases are a match to TRBD2. Losses at the gene ends were 1 base for V and 3 bases for J; bases not matched to a gene: 10. The CDR3 consists of 17 residues. CDR1 and CDR2 from the germline V gene are SGHNT and YYREEE (reference sequence).